The entry below describes one TCR beta chain. This CDR3 contains 14 residues. Losses at the gene ends were 3 bases for V and 5 bases for J; bases not matched to a gene: 2. CDR1 and CDR2 (germline): KGHSH, LQKENI. Study processing details: For nucleated cells, counts were estimated from reference gene primer amplification. TCRdb keeps only in-frame clones here, not all; method: immunoSEQ multiplex PCR. D and trimming were read from the DNA, whereas the V and J calls and clone size are those reported in that table. The data contain 60,000 to 85,000 clones, around 75% of them singletons. This sample was included in a study of blood T cell repertoires in COVID-19.

This clonotype was obtained from a man in his 70s with acute or convalescent COVID-19. The sample was peripheral blood. V usage is TRBV18 and J usage is TRBJ1-4; 8 bases agree with TRBD1. The DNA for the CDR3 is TGTGCCAGCTCACCTGACAGGGGAAATGAAAAACTGTTTTTT. This sequence encodes CASSPDRGNEKLFF.